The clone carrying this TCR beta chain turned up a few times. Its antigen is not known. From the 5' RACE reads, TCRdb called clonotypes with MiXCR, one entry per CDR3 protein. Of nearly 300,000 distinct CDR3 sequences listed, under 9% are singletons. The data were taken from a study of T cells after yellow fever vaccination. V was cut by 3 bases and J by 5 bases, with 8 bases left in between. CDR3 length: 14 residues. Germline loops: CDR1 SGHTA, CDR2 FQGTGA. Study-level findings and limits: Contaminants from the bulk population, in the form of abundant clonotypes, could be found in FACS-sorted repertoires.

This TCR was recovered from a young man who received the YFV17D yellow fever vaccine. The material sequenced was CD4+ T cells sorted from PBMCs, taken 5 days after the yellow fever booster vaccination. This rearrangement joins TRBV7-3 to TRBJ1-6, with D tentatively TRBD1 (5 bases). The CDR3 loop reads CASSFGADNSPLHF. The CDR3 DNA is TGTGCCAGCAGCTTCGGGGCCGATAATTCACCCCTCCACTTT. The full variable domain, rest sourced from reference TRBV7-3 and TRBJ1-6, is GAGVSQTPSNKVTEKGKYVELRCDPISGHTALYWYRQSLGQGPEFLIYFQGTGAADDSGLPNDRFFAVRPEGSVSTLKIQRTERGDSAVYLCASSFGADNSPLHFGNGTRLTVT.